This is a list of T cell receptor beta chains from one sample in a study of T cells after yellow fever vaccination. TCRdb passed the 5' RACE reads through MiXCR, listing each CDR3 protein once. The table includes 200,000 to 300,000 distinct CDR3 sequences, roughly 6.3% detected once. The specimen was CD4+ T cells sorted from PBMCs, collected on the day of the yellow fever booster vaccination. Receptors originate from a man in his thirties or forties who received the YFV17D yellow fever vaccine. The CDR3 runs from the conserved cysteine through the conserved F or W. The D gene is left open where the match is weak. Clone size, where shown, is once, few, many, or a class for clones that have expanded.

>-|17|-|TRBJ2-5|TRBV7-2
CASSSQVPPGYQETQYF
TGTGCCAGCAGCTCCCAAGTCCCCCCGGGTTACCAAGAGACCCAGTACTTC
>-|13|-|TRBJ2-2|TRBV6-2/TRBV6-3
CASILSGTGELFF
TGTGCCAGCATCCTTAGCGGCACCGGGGAGCTGTTTTTT
>-|14|medium-sized|TRBJ1-1|TRBV11-2
CASSLDGSYTEAFF
TGTGCCAGCAGCTTAGATGGATCATACACTGAAGCTTTCTTT
>TRBD1|13|many|TRBJ1-2|TRBV27
CASSRDRDGGYTF
TGTGCCAGCAGTCGGGACAGGGATGGTGGCTACACCTTC
>-|15|few|TRBJ2-1|TRBV12-3/TRBV12-4
CASSPQAGDYNEQFF
TGTGCCAGCAGTCCACAGGCCGGGGACTACAATGAGCAGTTCTTC
>TRBD2|14|-|TRBJ2-1|TRBV7-2
CASSSTSAIYEQFF
TGTGCCAGCAGCTCTACTAGCGCAATCTATGAGCAGTTCTTC
>TRBD1|15|-|TRBJ2-1|TRBV5-1
CASSLAGQGVNEQFF
TGCGCCAGCAGCTTGGCGGGACAGGGGGTCAATGAGCAGTTCTTC
>-|16|many|TRBJ2-2|TRBV5-6
CASSLFSGKPTGELFF
TGTGCCAGCAGCTTATTTTCGGGGAAACCCACCGGGGAGCTGTTTTTT
>-|14|-|TRBJ2-7|TRBV5-4
CASSSRHELGEQYF
TGTGCCAGCAGCAGCCGACACGAGCTGGGGGAGCAGTACTTC
>TRBD1|14|-|TRBJ2-3|TRBV7-2
CASSRDRAPDTQYF
TGTGCCAGCAGCCGGGACAGGGCCCCAGATACGCAGTATTTT
>-|15|few|TRBJ2-7|TRBV5-1
CASSLPRHTSYEQYF
TGCGCCAGCAGCTTGCCGAGGCATACCTCCTACGAGCAGTACTTC
>-|12|few|TRBJ2-1|TRBV5-4
CASSLGNNEQFF
TGTGCCAGCAGCTTGGGAAACAATGAGCAGTTCTTC
>TRBD1|14|many|TRBJ2-3|TRBV5-1
CASRLQGGTDTQYF
TGCGCCAGCAGGTTACAGGGGGGCACAGATACGCAGTATTTT
>-|13|-|TRBJ2-2|TRBV7-9
CASSLELAGELFF
TGTGCCAGCAGCTTAGAGCTCGCCGGGGAGCTGTTTTTT
>-|12|few|TRBJ2-5|TRBV7-2
CASSRERLAQYF
TGTGCCAGCAGTCGGGAGCGTCTCGCCCAGTACTTC
>TRBD2|15|few|TRBJ2-1|TRBV7-2
CASSLGISGSPEQFF
TGTGCCAGCAGCTTAGGGATTAGCGGGAGTCCTGAGCAGTTCTTC
>-|16|-|TRBJ1-5|TRBV15
CATSRAVGVSNQPQHF
TGTGCCACCAGCAGAGCCGTAGGGGTCAGCAATCAGCCCCAGCATTTT
>-|15|many|TRBJ2-3|TRBV25-1
CASSRGRTPADTQYF
TGTGCCAGCAGTCGGGGACGGACACCCGCAGATACGCAGTATTTT
>TRBD2|12|few|TRBJ2-1|TRBV7-2
CASSWTSSEQFF
TGTGCCAGCAGCTGGACTAGCTCTGAGCAGTTCTTC
>TRBD2|14|-|TRBJ2-1|TRBV28
CASSLIAGSNEQFF
TGTGCCAGCAGTTTAATAGCGGGTAGTAATGAGCAGTTCTTC
>TRBD2|15|-|TRBJ2-1|TRBV20-1
CSATGTSGGNNEQFF
TGCAGTGCGACTGGGACTAGCGGGGGAAACAATGAGCAGTTCTTC
>TRBD2|13|many|TRBJ2-1|TRBV6-2/TRBV6-3
CASLLAGDNEQFF
TGTGCCAGCCTGCTAGCGGGTGACAATGAGCAGTTCTTC
>TRBD1|15|-|TRBJ2-3|TRBV10-2
CATHGQGARTDTQYF
TGCGCCACCCACGGACAGGGGGCACGCACAGATACGCAGTATTTT
>TRBD2|17|few|TRBJ2-7|TRBV7-2
CASSRPNRDYNRYEQYF
TGTGCCAGCAGCCGTCCTAACCGGGACTACAACCGCTACGAGCAGTACTTC
>TRBD1|18|many|TRBJ2-7|TRBV5-1
CASSFPTTGTGGGYEQYF
TGCGCCAGCAGCTTCCCTACTACCGGGACAGGGGGGGGCTACGAGCAGTACTTC
>TRBD2|15|many|TRBJ2-5|TRBV7-2
CATRLAGRNQETQYF
TGTGCCACCCGCCTAGCGGGCAGGAACCAAGAGACCCAGTACTTC
>TRBD2|16|-|TRBJ2-1|TRBV7-2
CASSLVAGGIWNEQFF
TGTGCCAGCAGCTTAGTGGCGGGAGGAATCTGGAATGAGCAGTTCTTC
>-|16|-|TRBJ2-3|TRBV27
CASSPTGRVATDTQYF
TGTGCCAGCAGTCCTACAGGGAGGGTGGCAACAGATACGCAGTATTTT
>TRBD2|13|many|TRBJ2-7|TRBV6-2/TRBV6-3
CASRESGRDEQYF
TGTGCCAGCAGGGAGAGCGGGAGAGACGAGCAGTACTTC
>TRBD2|17|many|TRBJ2-1|TRBV5-1
CASGTGTSGLSYNEQFF
TGCGCCAGCGGGACCGGGACTAGCGGGCTCTCCTACAATGAGCAGTTCTTC
>-|14|many|TRBJ1-5|TRBV12-3/TRBV12-4
CASSLGHLNQPQHF
TGTGCCAGCAGTTTAGGACACCTAAATCAGCCCCAGCATTTT
>TRBD2|15|many|TRBJ2-1|TRBV7-6
CASSSTAGGPLEQFF
TGTGCCAGCAGCTCAACGGCGGGAGGGCCACTTGAGCAGTTCTTC
>TRBD2|13|few|TRBJ2-1|TRBV5-1
CASSMGLANEQFF
TGCGCCAGCAGCATGGGACTAGCGAATGAGCAGTTCTTC
>-|15|-|TRBJ2-6|TRBV5-5
CASSLADPGANVLTF
TGTGCCAGCAGCTTGGCGGATCCTGGGGCCAACGTCCTGACTTTC
>-|13|many|TRBJ2-6|TRBV7-2
CASSTRGANVLTF
TGTGCCAGCAGCACGCGCGGGGCCAACGTCCTGACTTTC
>-|14|-|TRBJ2-1|TRBV11-2
CAESRDGDGNEQFF
TGTGCAGAGTCCCGGGACGGGGACGGGAATGAGCAGTTCTTC
>-|13|-|TRBJ2-6|TRBV6-2/TRBV6-3
CASRGTGANVLTF
TGTGCCAGCCGGGGCACTGGGGCCAACGTCCTGACTTTC
>TRBD1|13|many|TRBJ1-1|TRBV5-1
CASSLRTGPEAFF
TGCGCCAGCAGCTTAAGGACAGGGCCTGAAGCTTTCTTT
>-|14|many|TRBJ2-7|TRBV20-1
CSANTRAVSNEQYF
TGCAGTGCTAATACACGTGCGGTTTCAAACGAGCAGTACTTC
>-|15|many|TRBJ2-2|TRBV5-1
CASSLADRHTGELFF
TGCGCCAGCAGCTTGGCAGACAGACACACCGGGGAGCTGTTTTTT
>TRBD2|16|-|TRBJ2-2|TRBV19
CASSITHGGRFGELFF
TGTGCCAGTAGTATCACCCACGGGGGGAGATTCGGGGAGCTGTTTTTT
>TRBD2|16|few|TRBJ2-3|TRBV5-6
CASSLPSGSFTDTQYF
TGTGCCAGCAGCTTGCCTAGCGGGAGTTTTACAGATACGCAGTATTTT
>TRBD1|13|-|TRBJ1-2|TRBV5-1
CASSTGTDYGYTF
TGCGCCAGCAGCACCGGGACAGACTATGGCTACACCTTC
>TRBD1|13|few|TRBJ1-6|TRBV3-1
CAVRTGQNSPLHF
TGTGCAGTAAGGACAGGACAAAATTCACCCCTCCACTTT
>TRBD2|16|few|TRBJ2-1|TRBV20-1
CSANPGTSGSYNEQFF
TGCAGTGCTAATCCCGGGACTAGCGGTTCCTACAATGAGCAGTTCTTC
>-|14|few|TRBJ2-5|TRBV5-1
CASSLAGNRETQYF
TGCGCCAGCAGCTTGGCCGGGAACCGAGAGACCCAGTACTTC